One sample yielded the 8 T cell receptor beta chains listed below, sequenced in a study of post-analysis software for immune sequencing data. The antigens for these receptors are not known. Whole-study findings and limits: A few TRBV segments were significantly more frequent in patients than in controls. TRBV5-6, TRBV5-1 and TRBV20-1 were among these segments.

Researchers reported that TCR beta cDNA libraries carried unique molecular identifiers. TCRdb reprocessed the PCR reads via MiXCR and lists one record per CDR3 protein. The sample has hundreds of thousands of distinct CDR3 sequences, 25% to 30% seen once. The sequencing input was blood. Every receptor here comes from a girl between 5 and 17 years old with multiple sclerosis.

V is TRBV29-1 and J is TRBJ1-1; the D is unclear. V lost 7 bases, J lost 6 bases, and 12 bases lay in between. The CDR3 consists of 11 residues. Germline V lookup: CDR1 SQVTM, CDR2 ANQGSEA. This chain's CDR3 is CSGTVVAEAFF. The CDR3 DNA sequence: TGCAGCGGGACGGTGGTCGCTGAAGCTTTCTTT. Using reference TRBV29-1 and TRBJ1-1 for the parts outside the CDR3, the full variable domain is SAVISQKPSRDICQRGTSLTIQCQVDSQVTMMFWYRQQPGQSLTLIATANQGSEATYESGFVIDKFPISRPNLTFSTLTVSNMSPEDSSIYLCSGTVVAEAFFGQGTRLTVV.

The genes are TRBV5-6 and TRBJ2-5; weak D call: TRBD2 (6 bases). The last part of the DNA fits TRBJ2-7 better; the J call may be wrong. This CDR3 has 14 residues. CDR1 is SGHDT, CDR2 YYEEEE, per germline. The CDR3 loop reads CASSLGGEFYEQYF. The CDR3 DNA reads TGTGCCAGCAGCTTGGGCGGGGAATTCTACGAGCAGTACTTC.

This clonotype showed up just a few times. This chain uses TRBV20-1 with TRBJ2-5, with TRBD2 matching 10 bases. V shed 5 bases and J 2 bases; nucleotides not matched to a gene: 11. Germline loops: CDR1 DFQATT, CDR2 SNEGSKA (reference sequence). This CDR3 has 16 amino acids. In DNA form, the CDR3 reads TGCAGTGCTTCCAAAACTAGCGGGATTCCACAAGAGACCCAGTACTTC. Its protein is CSASKTSGIPQETQYF.

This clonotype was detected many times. The CDR3, as DNA: TGTGCCAGCAGCCGACAGCCTAGCAATCAGCCCCAGCATTTT. It translates to CASSRQPSNQPQHF. The chain employs TRBV3-1 and TRBJ1-5, with D possibly being TRBD1 (5 bases). Germline CDR1 is LGHDT and CDR2 is YNNKEL (reference sequence). CDR3 length: 14 residues. V shed 4 bases and J shed 0 bases, with 7 bases lying between them.

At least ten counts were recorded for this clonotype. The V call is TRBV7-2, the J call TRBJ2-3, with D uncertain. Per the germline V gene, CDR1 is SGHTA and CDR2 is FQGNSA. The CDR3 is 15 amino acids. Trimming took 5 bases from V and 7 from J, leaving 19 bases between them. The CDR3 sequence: CASSQTNGQTNTQYF. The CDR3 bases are TGTGCCAGCAGCCAAACTAACGGGCAGACAAATACGCAGTATTTT.

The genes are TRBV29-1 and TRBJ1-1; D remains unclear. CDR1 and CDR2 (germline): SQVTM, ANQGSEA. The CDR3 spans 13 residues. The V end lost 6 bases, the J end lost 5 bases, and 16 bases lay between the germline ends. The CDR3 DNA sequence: TGCAGCGTGCGAGGGTGGCCGGGGACTGAAGCTTTCTTT. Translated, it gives CSVRGWPGTEAFF.

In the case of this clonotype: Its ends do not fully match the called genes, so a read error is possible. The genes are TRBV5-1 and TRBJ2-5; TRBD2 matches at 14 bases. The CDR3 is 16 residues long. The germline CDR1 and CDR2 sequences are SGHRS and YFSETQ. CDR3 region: CASSLGRGLAGEAQYF. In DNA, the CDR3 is TGCGCCAGCAGCTTGGGACGGGGACTAGCGGGAGAGGCCCAGTACTTC.

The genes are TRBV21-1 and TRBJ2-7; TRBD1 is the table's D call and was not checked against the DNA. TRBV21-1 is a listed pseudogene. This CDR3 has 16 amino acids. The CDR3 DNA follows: TGTGCCAGCAGCAAAGAGGCGACAGGGAGGTTTGACGAGCAGTACTTC. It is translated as CASSKEATGRFDEQYF.